A selection of T cell receptor beta chains follows, all from one sample in a study of shared clonotypes between healthy human individuals. Repertoires were generated with immunoSEQ multiplex PCR, while TCRdb's copy carries only in-frame clones and drops some. The data contain 1 million to 1.3 million clones, 75% to 80% of them singletons. The sample comprised memory CD4+ T cells from PBMCs. These TCRs come from a man younger than 35 in good health. Some clones in this sample may be carry-over from other donors' samples. Both conserved end residues are part of each CDR3. Fields, in order: J gene, D gene, V gene, clone size, CDR3 protein, CDR3 DNA. The D gene is left open where the match is weak. Not every row has a clone size; where given, it reads once, few, many or a size class.

j_call: TRBJ2-5
d_call: .
v_call: TRBV18
clone_size: .
cdr3_aa: CASSPPGAETQYF
cdr3_nt: TGTGCCAGCTCACCACCTGGGGCCGAGACCCAGTACTTC

j_call: TRBJ1-2
d_call: .
v_call: TRBV5-4
clone_size: .
cdr3_aa: CASSLFPSGYTF
cdr3_nt: TGTGCCAGCAGCTTGTTCCCAAGTGGCTACACCTTC

j_call: TRBJ1-2
d_call: TRBD1
v_call: TRBV10-1
clone_size: .
cdr3_aa: CASSPGGNYGYTF
cdr3_nt: TGCGCCAGCAGTCCAGGGGGCAACTATGGCTACACCTTC

j_call: TRBJ2-4
d_call: TRBD2
v_call: TRBV6-1
clone_size: .
cdr3_aa: CASSPPGGVLNIQYF
cdr3_nt: TGTGCCAGCAGCCCCCCCGGGGGGGTTTTGAACATTCAGTACTTC

j_call: TRBJ2-7
d_call: TRBD1
v_call: TRBV7-2
clone_size: .
cdr3_aa: CASSYPGQGVHEQYF
cdr3_nt: TGTGCCAGCAGCTATCCGGGACAGGGGGTCCACGAGCAGTACTTC

j_call: TRBJ1-5
d_call: .
v_call: TRBV7-3
clone_size: .
cdr3_aa: CASSSTLLDSGNQPQHF
cdr3_nt: TGTGCCAGCAGCTCTACTCTGTTGGACAGTGGAAATCAGCCCCAGCATTTT

j_call: TRBJ1-2
d_call: .
v_call: TRBV28
clone_size: .
cdr3_aa: CASSLEEGYGYTF
cdr3_nt: TGTGCCAGCAGTTTAGAGGAAGGGTATGGCTACACCTTC

j_call: TRBJ2-6
d_call: .
v_call: TRBV30
clone_size: .
cdr3_aa: CAWSGQVTNVLTF
cdr3_nt: TGTGCCTGGAGTGGACAGGTTACCAACGTCCTGACTTTC

j_call: TRBJ1-3
d_call: .
v_call: TRBV28
clone_size: .
cdr3_aa: CASSLGGGPGNTIYF
cdr3_nt: TGTGCCAGCAGCCTGGGCGGGGGCCCTGGAAACACCATATATTTT

j_call: TRBJ2-5
d_call: .
v_call: TRBV5-1
clone_size: .
cdr3_aa: CASSGATRQETQYF
cdr3_nt: TGCGCCAGCAGCGGGGCAACACGACAAGAGACCCAGTACTTC

j_call: TRBJ2-7
d_call: .
v_call: TRBV6-5
clone_size: .
cdr3_aa: CASSYSVGNEQYF
cdr3_nt: TGTGCCAGCAGTTACTCGGTGGGAAACGAGCAGTACTTC

j_call: TRBJ1-5
d_call: TRBD1
v_call: TRBV28
clone_size: .
cdr3_aa: CASSGDRNQPQHF
cdr3_nt: TGTGCCAGCAGTGGGGACAGAAATCAGCCCCAGCATTTT

j_call: TRBJ1-1
d_call: .
v_call: TRBV6-1
clone_size: .
cdr3_aa: CASRRQAVSNTEAFF
cdr3_nt: TGTGCCAGCAGAAGACAGGCCGTTTCTAACACTGAAGCTTTCTTT

j_call: TRBJ1-4
d_call: TRBD1
v_call: TRBV18
clone_size: .
cdr3_aa: CASSRDRGVTNEKLFF
cdr3_nt: TGTGCCAGCTCACGGGACAGGGGCGTAACTAATGAAAAACTGTTTTTT

j_call: TRBJ1-1
d_call: .
v_call: TRBV14
clone_size: .
cdr3_aa: CASSHQGLKIEAFF
cdr3_nt: TGTGCCAGCAGCCATCAGGGACTGAAAATTGAAGCTTTCTTT

j_call: TRBJ2-1
d_call: TRBD2
v_call: TRBV5-4
clone_size: .
cdr3_aa: CASSLQAGGHGGSYNEQFF
cdr3_nt: TGTGCCAGCAGCTTACAAGCGGGAGGGCACGGAGGCTCCTACAATGAGCAGTTCTTC

j_call: TRBJ2-1
d_call: TRBD2
v_call: TRBV7-3
clone_size: .
cdr3_aa: CASSLNGRALNEQFF
cdr3_nt: TGTGCCAGCAGCTTAAACGGGAGGGCCCTCAATGAGCAGTTCTTC

j_call: TRBJ2-2
d_call: TRBD1
v_call: TRBV2
clone_size: once
cdr3_aa: CASNRQGVNTGELFF
cdr3_nt: TGTGCCAGCAACAGACAGGGGGTAAACACCGGGGAGCTGTTTTTT

j_call: TRBJ2-4
d_call: .
v_call: TRBV29-1
clone_size: .
cdr3_aa: CSVEAPGGRAKNIQYF
cdr3_nt: TGCAGCGTTGAGGCCCCAGGAGGCAGAGCCAAAAACATTCAGTACTTC

j_call: TRBJ2-5
d_call: TRBD1
v_call: TRBV7-9
clone_size: .
cdr3_aa: CASSPGQGTGPQETQYF
cdr3_nt: TGTGCCAGCAGCCCGGGACAGGGAACGGGCCCCCAAGAGACCCAGTACTTC

j_call: TRBJ2-3
d_call: TRBD1
v_call: TRBV28
clone_size: .
cdr3_aa: CASRTGAHDTQYF
cdr3_nt: TGTGCCAGCAGAACAGGGGCCCACGATACGCAGTATTTT

j_call: TRBJ2-2
d_call: .
v_call: TRBV7-2
clone_size: few
cdr3_aa: CASSLPGANTGELFF
cdr3_nt: TGTGCCAGCAGCTTACCGGGAGCGAACACCGGGGAGCTGTTTTTT

j_call: TRBJ2-5
d_call: .
v_call: TRBV6-1
clone_size: .
cdr3_aa: CASSVVGGSKETQYF
cdr3_nt: TGTGCCAGCAGTGTGGTCGGGGGATCAAAAGAGACCCAGTACTTC

j_call: TRBJ2-1
d_call: .
v_call: TRBV6-5
clone_size: .
cdr3_aa: CASSDRPNEQFF
cdr3_nt: TGTGCCAGCAGTGACCGCCCCAATGAGCAGTTCTTC

j_call: TRBJ1-2
d_call: TRBD1
v_call: TRBV2
clone_size: few
cdr3_aa: CASTGQGPGYTF
cdr3_nt: TGTGCCAGCACCGGACAGGGACCTGGCTACACCTTC

j_call: TRBJ1-2
d_call: .
v_call: TRBV19
clone_size: .
cdr3_aa: CASTPSVSYGYTF
cdr3_nt: TGTGCCAGTACCCCCTCCGTAAGCTATGGCTACACCTTC

j_call: TRBJ2-2
d_call: .
v_call: TRBV7-2
clone_size: .
cdr3_aa: CASSTLRGNTGELFF
cdr3_nt: TGTGCCAGCAGCACCCTCCGGGGGAACACCGGGGAGCTGTTTTTT

j_call: TRBJ2-7
d_call: .
v_call: TRBV9
clone_size: .
cdr3_aa: CASSVGIVQGGEQYF
cdr3_nt: TGTGCCAGCAGCGTAGGTATAGTACAGGGAGGCGAGCAGTACTTC

j_call: TRBJ2-5
d_call: TRBD2
v_call: TRBV7-2
clone_size: .
cdr3_aa: CASSPLRGGETQYF
cdr3_nt: TGTGCCAGCAGCCCCCTGCGCGGGGGAGAGACCCAGTACTTC

j_call: TRBJ2-7
d_call: .
v_call: TRBV10-2
clone_size: .
cdr3_aa: CASSEWAKFFEQYF
cdr3_nt: TGCGCCAGCAGTGAGTGGGCAAAATTCTTCGAGCAGTACTTC

j_call: TRBJ2-7
d_call: .
v_call: TRBV6-1
clone_size: .
cdr3_aa: CASRVQGRLYEQYF
cdr3_nt: TGTGCCAGCAGGGTACAGGGACGGCTCTACGAGCAGTACTTC

j_call: TRBJ2-7
d_call: TRBD1
v_call: TRBV5-1
clone_size: few
cdr3_aa: CASSLGTGGYEQYF
cdr3_nt: TGCGCCAGCAGCCTCGGGACAGGGGGCTACGAGCAGTACTTC

j_call: TRBJ2-7
d_call: .
v_call: TRBV9
clone_size: .
cdr3_aa: CASSPLQGQQYF
cdr3_nt: TGTGCCAGCAGCCCCCTACAGGGCCAGCAGTACTTC

j_call: TRBJ2-7
d_call: .
v_call: TRBV28
clone_size: .
cdr3_aa: CASSLKGLPPYEQYF
cdr3_nt: TGTGCCAGCAGTTTGAAGGGGTTACCCCCCTACGAGCAGTACTTC

j_call: TRBJ2-7
d_call: .
v_call: TRBV25-1
clone_size: .
cdr3_aa: CASSVNLPSDEQYF
cdr3_nt: TGTGCCAGCAGTGTAAACTTGCCCTCCGACGAGCAGTACTTC

j_call: TRBJ2-5
d_call: TRBD2
v_call: TRBV5-5
clone_size: .
cdr3_aa: CASSLALAEETQYF
cdr3_nt: TGTGCCAGCAGCTTGGCCCTAGCGGAAGAGACCCAGTACTTC

j_call: TRBJ2-3
d_call: .
v_call: TRBV2
clone_size: once
cdr3_aa: CASRDYRDADTQYF
cdr3_nt: TGTGCCAGCAGGGACTACAGGGATGCAGATACGCAGTATTTT

j_call: TRBJ2-7
d_call: TRBD2
v_call: TRBV29-1
clone_size: .
cdr3_aa: CSARTSGSYEQYF
cdr3_nt: TGCAGCGCCCGGACTAGCGGGTCCTACGAGCAGTACTTC

j_call: TRBJ2-7
d_call: TRBD2
v_call: TRBV4-3
clone_size: .
cdr3_aa: CASSQVRAGGPNEQYF
cdr3_nt: TGCGCCAGCAGCCAAGTGCGAGCGGGAGGGCCAAACGAGCAGTACTTC

j_call: TRBJ2-7
d_call: TRBD2
v_call: TRBV27
clone_size: .
cdr3_aa: CASSFRSGRAAEQYF
cdr3_nt: TGTGCCAGCAGTTTTAGGAGCGGGAGGGCGGCCGAGCAGTACTTC

j_call: TRBJ2-5
d_call: TRBD1
v_call: TRBV29-1
clone_size: few
cdr3_aa: CSAKGGPGETQYF
cdr3_nt: TGCAGCGCTAAAGGGGGCCCCGGAGAGACCCAGTACTTC